Following are 29 T cell receptor beta chains from one sample sequenced in a study of cytomegalovirus exposure and HLA in healthy donors. The PCR employed 60 Vbeta primers together with 13 Jbeta primers. Assay used: immunoSEQ multiplex PCR; TCRdb lists only in-frame clones, some missing. This sample has under 200,000 clones, with about four fifths found just once. Material: PBMCs. The receptors stem from a woman between 45 and 60 years old in good health and CMV-seropositive.

CDR3 residues: CASSSGWSGRYEQYF. DNA of the CDR3: TGCGCCAGCAGCTCCGGTTGGTCTGGGAGGTACGAGCAGTACTTC. This rearrangement joins TRBV4-1 to TRBJ2-7; tentative D call: TRBD2 (6 bases). This CDR3 is built from 15 residues. V dropped 5 bases and J dropped 4 bases, with 18 bases sitting between them. Germline-derived CDR1 and CDR2 are MGHRA and YSYEKL.

This chain connects TRBV6-5 to TRBJ2-5, with 7 positions matching TRBD2. This CDR3 spans 13 amino acids. The J segment lost 5 bases and the V segment lost 5 bases, leaving 5 bases of the junction unmatched. Looked up from germline, CDR1 is MNHEY and CDR2 is SVGAGI. This CDR3 reads CASSDWEGETQYF. CDR3 sequence (DNA): TGTGCCAGCAGTGATTGGGAGGGGGAGACCCAGTACTTC.

This chain uses TRBV6-4 with TRBJ2-5; TRBD1 aligns across 7 bases. J was trimmed by 1 base and V by 7 bases; bases with no gene match: 3. There are 13 residues in the CDR3. Per the germline V gene, CDR1 is MRHNA and CDR2 is SNTAGT. The CDR3 DNA follows: TGTGCCAGCAATAGGACAGGCCAAGAGACCCAGTACTTC. It encodes CASNRTGQETQYF.

This chain uses TRBV11-3 with TRBJ2-7; 8 positions match TRBD1. CDR3 length: 12 residues. Germline trimming cut 1 base from V and 10 bases from J; bases unmatched to any gene: 3. Germline V lookup: CDR1 SGHNT, CDR2 YENEEA. The CDR3 coding sequence is TGTGCCAGCAGCTTAGTAGGACAGGGCCAGTACTTC. Translated, it gives CASSLVGQGQYF.

The V and J genes are TRBV9 and TRBJ2-5, with 7 bases that match TRBD2. The J call may not be correct, given that the DNA end is closer to TRBJ2-7. CDR1 SGDLS and CDR2 YYNGEE come from the germline V gene. The CDR3 loop spans 15 amino acids. The CDR3, as DNA: TGTGCCAGCAGCCCCTTTGGGGGGGGTAACCACGAGCAGTACTTC. Amino acids: CASSPFGGGNHEQYF.

V gene TRBV15 combines with J gene TRBJ2-6, with D possibly matching TRBD2 (5 bases). The CDR3 runs to 16 residues. Per germline, CDR1 LNHNV and CDR2 YYDKDF (reference sequence). Trimming cost V 1 base and J 4 bases, with 11 bases left between them. The CDR3 sequence is CATSRGEISGANVLTF. The CDR3 bases are TGTGCCACCAGCAGAGGGGAGATCTCCGGGGCCAACGTCCTGACTTTC.

This clone appeared a few times. The chain is built from TRBV6-5 and TRBJ2-7; 10 bases match TRBD1. The junction had 0 bases not matched to a gene; V was cut back by 2 bases and J by 2 bases. This CDR3 is built from 14 residues. CDR1 is MNHEY and CDR2 is SVGAGI in the germline V gene. CDR3 nucleotide sequence: TGTGCCAGCAGTTACGGGACAGGGGCCTACGAGCAGTACTTC. It is translated as CASSYGTGAYEQYF.

The chain is built from TRBV7-8 and TRBJ1-1, with D maybe TRBD1 (6 bases). Germline V gives CDR1 SGHVS, CDR2 FQNEAQ. This CDR3 has 12 amino acids. V was trimmed by 8 bases and J by 5 bases, leaving 12 bases between them. Written as DNA, the CDR3 is TGTGCCAGCGGCTACAGGGTTACTGAAGCTTTCTTT. Translating it yields CASGYRVTEAFF.

The V gene is TRBV7-9, the J gene TRBJ1-2; 10 bases match TRBD1. V lost 5 bases, J lost 8 bases, and 11 bases stayed unmatched. Per germline, CDR1 SEHNR and CDR2 FQNEAQ (reference sequence). CDR3 length: 15 residues. For the CDR3, the DNA is TGTGCCAGCAGCCCCAGACAGGGGGCGCGGGGAGGCTACACCTTC. The encoded protein is CASSPRQGARGGYTF.

The chain uses TRBV18 and TRBJ2-7; D might be TRBD1 (5 bases). The V end was cut by 3 bases, the J end by 4 bases, with 19 bases between. Germline loops: CDR1 KGHSH, CDR2 LQKENI. CDR3 size: 16 residues. The CDR3 protein is CASSPNSGPYGYEQYF. DNA of the CDR3: TGTGCCAGCTCACCGAATTCAGGGCCGTACGGATACGAGCAGTACTTC.

The chain joins TRBV9 to TRBJ2-5; 7 nucleotides match TRBD1. The closer fit of TRBJ2-7 to the DNA end suggests the J call may be wrong. The CDR3 totals 17 residues. Per the germline V gene, CDR1 is SGDLS and CDR2 is YYNGEE. The CDR3 loop is CASSVKNTGTATYEQYF. CDR3 sequence (DNA): TGTGCCAGCAGCGTAAAGAACACCGGGACAGCAACCTACGAGCAGTACTTC.

V and J are TRBV5-1 and TRBJ2-3, with 13 bases lining up with TRBD2. Looked up from germline, CDR1 is SGHRS and CDR2 is YFSETQ. The CDR3 is made up of 16 amino acids. V dropped 7 bases and J dropped 6; count of bases not matched to a gene: 11. The CDR3 spells CASSGLAGTPGDTQYF. The CDR3 DNA reads TGCGCCAGCTCGGGACTAGCGGGGACCCCAGGGGATACGCAGTATTTT.

The rearrangement links TRBV27 to TRBJ2-7; 10 bases align to TRBD1. With 5 bases clipped from V and 0 bases from J, the junction kept 7 bases outside the gene matches. There are 16 residues in the CDR3. CDR1 and CDR2 (germline): MNHEY, SMNVEV (reference sequence). Here the CDR3 DNA reads TGTGCCAGCAGTCCGAGCGGGACAGGGGACTCCTACGAGCAGTACTTC. The encoded protein is CASSPSGTGDSYEQYF.

The gene calls are TRBV19 and TRBJ1-2; 7 nucleotides line up with TRBD1. This CDR3 contains 14 residues. J gave up 5 bases and V 4 bases, and 7 bases lay outside the gene matches. Germline V gives CDR1 LNHDA, CDR2 SQIVND (reference sequence). The CDR3 is CASSRGQKQYGYTF. Here the CDR3 DNA reads TGTGCCAGTAGTAGGGGACAGAAACAGTATGGCTACACCTTC.

The J gene is TRBJ1-5, the V gene TRBV27; D perhaps matches TRBD1 (5 bases). The ends were cut back, 6 bases at V and 3 bases at J, with 9 bases in the middle. The CDR3 is 13 residues long. The germline V gene encodes CDR1 MNHEY and CDR2 SMNVEV (reference sequence). The CDR3: CASRSGFNQPQHF. The CDR3 region has the DNA TGTGCCAGCAGGTCAGGGTTCAATCAGCCCCAGCATTTT.

This chain uses TRBV5-1 with TRBJ1-4; possibly TRBD1 for D (5 bases). The V end was cut by 4 bases, the J end by 3 bases, with 13 bases between. The CDR3 contains 15 residues. The germline gives CDR1 SGHRS, CDR2 YFSETQ. CDR3 bases: TGCGCCAGCAGCGGAGTGGCAGGGTCTAATGAAAAACTGTTTTTT. Protein: CASSGVAGSNEKLFF. The whole variable domain, filled in from reference TRBV5-1 and TRBJ1-4, reads KAGVTQTPRYLIKTRGQQVTLSCSPISGHRSVSWYQQTPGQGLQFLFEYFSETQRNKGNFPGRFSGRQFSNSRSEMNVSTLELGDSALYLCASSGVAGSNEKLFFGSGTQLSVL.

The chain carries TRBV7-8 and TRBJ2-5; D is perhaps TRBD2 (6 bases). Germline CDR1 reads SGHVS; CDR2 reads FQNEAQ. The CDR3 runs to 13 residues. The V end lost 4 bases, the J end lost 8 bases, and 14 bases lay between the germline ends. The CDR3 bases are TGTGCCAGCAGCTCACAGACTAGAATCACCCAGTACTTC. Its translation: CASSSQTRITQYF.

This chain links TRBV19 with TRBJ2-3; 11 bases map to TRBD2. Germline V gene lookup returns CDR1 LNHDA and CDR2 SQIVND (reference sequence). The CDR3 loop spans 16 amino acids. The V segment lost 3 bases and the J segment 4 bases; nucleotides outside the gene matches: 6. CDR3 DNA sequence: TGTGCCAGTAGTATGGGTAGCGGGGGGGCATCAGATACGCAGTATTTT. This codes for CASSMGSGGASDTQYF.

This clone was counted once. This rearrangement joins TRBV19 to TRBJ2-7; TRBD1 matches 9 bases. The V gene end was trimmed by 6 bases and the J gene end by 5 bases; junction bases not matched to a gene: 8. This CDR3 region has 14 residues. Germline lookup yields CDR1 LNHDA and CDR2 SQIVND (reference sequence). The CDR3 protein is CASRGQGVVHEQYF. The CDR3 nucleotides are TGTGCCAGTAGGGGACAGGGTGTCGTCCACGAGCAGTACTTC.

This clone was counted once. The chain uses TRBV7-2 and TRBJ2-5; perhaps TRBD1 as D (8 bases). V was cut by 5 bases and J by 4 bases, with 17 bases left in between. CDR3 length: 15 residues. Germline V gene data show CDR1 as SGHTA and CDR2 as FQGNSA. The CDR3 spells CASSETDREGETQYF. The CDR3 DNA reads as TGTGCCAGCAGCGAGACGGACAGGGAGGGAGAGACCCAGTACTTC.

The chain couples TRBV5-4 to TRBJ2-3; D uncertain. Looked up from germline, CDR1 is SGHNT and CDR2 is YYREEE (reference sequence). The CDR3 extends over 13 amino acids. V was shortened by 1 base and J by 0 bases, with 3 bases between the two germline ends. The CDR3 coding sequence is TGTGCCAGCAGCTTGACTAGCACAGATACGCAGTATTTT. This encodes CASSLTSTDTQYF.

Worth noting for this clone: At one end, the junction sequence differs from germline, possibly due to a read error. This chain links TRBV27 with TRBJ1-6; tentative D call: TRBD1 (6 bases). CDR1 and CDR2 (germline): MNHEY, SMNVEV (reference sequence). The CDR3 runs to 16 residues. This CDR3 is CASSAARDTLNSPPHF. The CDR3 DNA follows: TGTGCCAGCAGTGCAGCCCGGGACACCCTTAATTCACCCCCCCACTTT.

This clone turned up a few times. This rearrangement joins TRBV4-3 to TRBJ2-1; 11 nucleotides match TRBD2. Germline V gives CDR1 LGHNA, CDR2 YSLEER. The CDR3 loop spans 16 amino acids. The V and J ends lost 0 bases and 6 bases, in that order; junction bases with no gene match: 4. In nucleotides, the CDR3 is TGCGCCAGCAGCCAAGATCGAACTAGCGGGGGCAATGAGCAGTTCTTC. Encoded protein: CASSQDRTSGGNEQFF.

This clone was counted once. This chain connects TRBV5-6 to TRBJ2-7; TRBD1 matches at 7 bases. The germline V gene has CDR1 SGHDT and CDR2 YYEEEE. V gave up 4 bases and J gave up 2 bases; unmatched junction bases: 12. This CDR3 region has 16 residues. This CDR3 reads CASSGDRASFTYEQYF. The CDR3 DNA sequence: TGTGCCAGCAGCGGCGACAGGGCGTCGTTTACCTACGAGCAGTACTTC. Supplemented by reference TRBV5-6 and TRBJ2-7, the full variable domain reads DAGVTQSPTHLIKTRGQQVTLRCSPKSGHDTVSWYQQALGQGPQFIFQYYEEEERQRGNFPDRFSGHQFPNYSSELNVNALLLGDSALYLCASSGDRASFTYEQYFGPGTRLTVT.

The chain has TRBV13 and TRBJ2-2; D is uncertain. Trimming pared 5 bases from V and 1 base from J, leaving 20 bases between. Per germline, CDR1 PRHDT and CDR2 FYEKMQ (reference sequence). CDR3 length: 18 residues. The CDR3 reads CASSQRRLAALNTGELFF. The CDR3 DNA reads TGTGCCAGCAGCCAACGGCGGCTTGCCGCCCTGAACACCGGGGAGCTGTTTTTT.

V usage is TRBV9 and J usage is TRBJ2-2, with 8 bases fitting TRBD2. The CDR3 sequence is 16 residues long. Trimming cost V 4 bases and J 3 bases; bases outside gene matches: 8. Germline V gene data show CDR1 as SGDLS and CDR2 as YYNGEE. As DNA, the CDR3 is TGTGCCAGCAGCCCAGGACTAGCTCCCGACACCGGGGAGCTGTTTTTT. Amino acid sequence: CASSPGLAPDTGELFF. Supplemented by reference TRBV9 and TRBJ2-2, the full variable domain reads DSGVTQTPKHLITATGQRVTLRCSPRSGDLSVYWYQQSLDQGLQFLIQYYNGEERAKGNILERFSAQQFPDLHSELNLSSLELGDSALYFCASSPGLAPDTGELFFGEGSRLTVL.

This clone was found a few times. This chain joins TRBV4-1 and TRBJ1-3; possibly TRBD1 for D (5 bases). Trimming cost V 1 base and J 0 bases, with 7 bases left between them. Germline CDR1 and CDR2: MGHRA and YSYEKL. This CDR3 contains 15 residues. The CDR3 DNA follows: TGCGCCAGCAGCCAAGGCAGGGACTCTGGAAACACCATATATTTT. It specifies CASSQGRDSGNTIYF.

This clone was recorded once. V is TRBV7-3 and J is TRBJ2-1; the D gene is possibly TRBD1 (6 bases). V was trimmed by 5 bases and J by 6 bases, leaving 20 bases between them. In germline, CDR1 is SGHTA, CDR2 FQGTGA. The CDR3 length is 16 residues. As DNA, the CDR3 is TGTGCCAGCAGCCCCGGGGTAGCCCTAGGGGGCAATGAGCAGTTCTTC. The encoded protein is CASSPGVALGGNEQFF. The full variable domain, in which reference TRBV7-3 and TRBJ2-1 provide the parts outside the CDR3, is GAGVSQTPSNKVTEKGKYVELRCDPISGHTALYWYRQSLGQGPEFLIYFQGTGAADDSGLPNDRFFAVRPEGSVSTLKIQRTERGDSAVYLCASSPGVALGGNEQFFGPGTRLTVL.

This chain joins TRBV28 and TRBJ2-1, with D possibly being TRBD2 (5 bases). The CDR3 has 15 amino acids. Trimming pared 3 bases from V and 8 bases from J, leaving 17 bases between. The germline gives CDR1 MDHEN, CDR2 SYDVKM. CDR3 residues: CASSFPPDVGDEQFF. The CDR3 region has the DNA TGTGCCAGCAGTTTCCCCCCGGATGTCGGGGATGAGCAGTTCTTC.